Following are 11 T cell receptor beta chains from one sample sequenced in a study of T cells in Graves' hyperthyroidism and ophthalmopathy. RNA transcripts served as the template for amplifying TCR beta CDR3 regions. The TCR CDR3 first-round RT-PCR relied on the HTBI primer set. TCRdb processed the multiplex PCR reads anew with MiXCR; each CDR3 protein has one entry. The sample includes around 350,000 distinct CDR3 sequences, 20% to 25% of them seen just once. The sequencing input was blood. The receptor source for this set is a man between 50 and 59 years old with Graves' hyperthyroidism.

Ten or more counts support this clonotype. V usage is TRBV5-1 and J usage is TRBJ2-1; 8 bases map to TRBD2. The CDR3 length is 15 residues. V shed 4 bases and J 3 bases; nucleotides not matched to a gene: 6. Germline V CDR1 and CDR2: SGHRS, YFSETQ. The DNA for the CDR3 is TGCGCCAGCAGCAGATCCGCGGGGGGCTACAATGAGCAGTTCTTC. Encoded protein: CASSRSAGGYNEQFF.

The chain has TRBV4-2 and TRBJ2-7, with 7 bases identical to TRBD2. The CDR3 length is 15 residues. Trimming at V came to 0 bases and at J to 5 bases, leaving 7 bases not matched to a gene. Germline CDR1 LGHNA, CDR2 YNFKEQ. In nucleotides, the CDR3 is TGTGCCAGCAGCCAAGAGGTGGGGCTAGCGGACGAGCAGTACTTC. It specifies CASSQEVGLADEQYF.

This chain uses TRBV5-1 with TRBJ2-7; D is undetermined. The CDR3 length is 13 residues. The germline V gene has CDR1 SGHRS and CDR2 YFSETQ. Trimming shortened V by 0 bases and J by 3 bases, and 7 bases separated the two germline ends. The CDR3 sequence: CASSLEQNYEQYF. The CDR3 region has the DNA TGCGCCAGCAGCTTGGAACAGAACTACGAGCAGTACTTC.

This clonotype has a single count. The chain uses TRBV7-2 and TRBJ2-1, with TRBD2 identical over 7 bases. The germline CDR1 and CDR2 sequences are SGHTA and FQGNSA. J gave up 0 bases and V 5 bases, and 7 bases lay outside the gene matches. The CDR3 runs 16 residues. The CDR3 protein is CASSPPAGRSYNEQFF. As DNA, the CDR3 is TGTGCCAGCAGCCCCCCAGCGGGACGCTCCTACAATGAGCAGTTCTTC.

This clonotype was detected many times. The V and J genes are TRBV30 and TRBJ2-5; 10 bases match TRBD1. Per the germline V gene, CDR1 is GTSNPN and CDR2 is SVGIG (reference sequence). The CDR3 totals 13 residues. V shed 3 bases and J 7 bases; nucleotides not matched to a gene: 5. The CDR3 region has the DNA TGTGCCTGGAGAGGGACAGGGGAGGGGACCCAGTACTTC. Residues: CAWRGTGEGTQYF.

At least ten counts were recorded for this clonotype. The CDR3 DNA reads as TGTGCCAGCAGTTACCGGGCGGGAGTGGGGGACATTCAGTACTTC. Residues: CASSYRAGVGDIQYF. The chain carries TRBV6-5 and TRBJ2-4; 7 bases fit TRBD2. Germline-derived CDR1 and CDR2 are MNHEY and SVGAGI. The CDR3 consists of 15 residues. The junction had 9 bases not matched to a gene; V was cut back by 2 bases and J by 8 bases.

About this clonotype itself: The junction departs from germline at one end; a sequencing error may be responsible. The J gene is TRBJ1-3, the V gene TRBV6-2 or TRBV6-3; no reliable D call. Germline-derived CDR1 and CDR2 are MNHEY and SVGEGT. This CDR3 contains 13 residues. CDR3 amino acids: CASSPGLGNTVYF. The CDR3 bases are TGTGCCAGCAGTCCGGGTCTTGGAAACACCGTATATTTT.

Many counts were recorded for this clonotype. V gene TRBV5-1 combines with J gene TRBJ2-3, with TRBD1 matching 7 bases. J lost 6 bases, V lost 4 bases, and 8 bases had no gene match. The CDR3 has 14 residues. Germline CDR1 and CDR2: SGHRS and YFSETQ. CDR3 loop: CASSARQGQDTQYF. The CDR3 region has the DNA TGCGCCAGCAGCGCCCGACAGGGTCAGGATACGCAGTATTTT.

This clonotype has a handful of counts. The rearrangement joins TRBV30 to TRBJ1-4; unclear D gene. The CDR3 length is 11 residues. Trimming removed 1 base at V and 12 bases at J, with 9 bases between. The germline V gene has CDR1 GTSNPN and CDR2 SVGIG (reference sequence). In DNA form, the CDR3 reads TGTGCCTGGAGTGAAGGGCTGCAACTGTTTTTT. Its translation is CAWSEGLQLFF.

This clonotype has a count of ten or more. The genes are TRBV7-3 and TRBJ2-7; 11 nucleotides agree with TRBD2. Per germline, CDR1 SGHTA and CDR2 FQGTGA. The CDR3 covers 15 residues. V lost 8 bases to trimming and J lost 2 bases; unmatched junction nucleotides: 8. The CDR3 reads CASPLAGGPTYEQYF. DNA of the CDR3: TGTGCCAGCCCCCTAGCGGGAGGCCCAACCTACGAGCAGTACTTC.

The rearrangement links TRBV6-1 to TRBJ2-3; 12 nucleotides align to TRBD2. CDR1 is MNHNS and CDR2 is SASEGT in the germline V gene. CDR3 length equals 18 residues. V was clipped by 6 bases and J by 3 bases; unmatched bases: 13. The CDR3 nucleotides are TGTGCCAGCAGCGCAACTGCCTTCGGGACTAGCGGGACAGATACGCAGTATTTT. Amino acids: CASSATAFGTSGTDTQYF.